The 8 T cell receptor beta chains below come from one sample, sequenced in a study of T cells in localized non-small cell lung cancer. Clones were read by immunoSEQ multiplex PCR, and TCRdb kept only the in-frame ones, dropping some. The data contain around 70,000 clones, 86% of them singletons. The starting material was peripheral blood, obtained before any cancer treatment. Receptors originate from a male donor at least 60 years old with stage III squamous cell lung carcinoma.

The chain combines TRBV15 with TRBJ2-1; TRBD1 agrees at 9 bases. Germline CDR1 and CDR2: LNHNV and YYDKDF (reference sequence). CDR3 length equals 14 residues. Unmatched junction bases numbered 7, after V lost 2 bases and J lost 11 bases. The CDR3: CATSRSGTGLKQFF. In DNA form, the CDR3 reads TGTGCCACCAGCAGATCCGGGACAGGGTTAAAGCAGTTCTTC.

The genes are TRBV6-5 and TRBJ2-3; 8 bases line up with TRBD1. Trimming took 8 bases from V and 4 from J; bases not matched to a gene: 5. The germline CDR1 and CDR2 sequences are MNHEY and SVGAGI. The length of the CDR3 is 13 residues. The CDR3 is CASRQGWSDTQYF. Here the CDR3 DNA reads TGTGCCAGCCGACAGGGGTGGTCAGATACGCAGTATTTT.

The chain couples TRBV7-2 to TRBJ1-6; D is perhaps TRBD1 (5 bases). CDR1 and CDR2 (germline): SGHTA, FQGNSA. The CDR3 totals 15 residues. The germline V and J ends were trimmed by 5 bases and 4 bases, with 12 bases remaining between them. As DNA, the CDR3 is TGTGCCAGCAGCCCCGGGGGGATTTATAATTCACCCCTCCACTTT. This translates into CASSPGGIYNSPLHF.

The DNA for the CDR3 is TGTGCCAGCAGCGGAGCCCAGGGGGCGGAATCTGGAAACACCATATATTTT. Protein product: CASSGAQGAESGNTIYF. V usage is TRBV7-2 and J usage is TRBJ1-3; TRBD1 matches at 8 bases. V gave up 5 bases and J gave up 1 base; unmatched junction bases: 10. The CDR3 spans 17 residues. CDR1 and CDR2 from the germline V gene are SGHTA and FQGNSA.

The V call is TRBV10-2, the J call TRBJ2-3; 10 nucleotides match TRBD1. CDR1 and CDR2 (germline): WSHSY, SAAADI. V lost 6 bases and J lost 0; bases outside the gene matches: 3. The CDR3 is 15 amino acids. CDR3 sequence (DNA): TGCGCCAGCAGGAGACAGGGGGCGAGCACAGATACGCAGTATTTT. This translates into CASRRQGASTDTQYF.

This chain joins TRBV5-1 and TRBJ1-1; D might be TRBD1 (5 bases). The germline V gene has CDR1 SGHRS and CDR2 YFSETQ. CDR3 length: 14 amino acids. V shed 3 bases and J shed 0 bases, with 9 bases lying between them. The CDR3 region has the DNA TGCGCCAGCAGCTCGGGGACCCTGAACACTGAAGCTTTCTTT. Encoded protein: CASSSGTLNTEAFF.

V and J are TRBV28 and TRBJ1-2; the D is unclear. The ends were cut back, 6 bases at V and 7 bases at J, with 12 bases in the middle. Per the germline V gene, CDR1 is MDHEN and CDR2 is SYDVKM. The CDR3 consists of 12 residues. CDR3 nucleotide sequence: TGTGCCAGCAGCGGGATACCGGGTGGCTACACCTTC. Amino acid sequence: CASSGIPGGYTF.

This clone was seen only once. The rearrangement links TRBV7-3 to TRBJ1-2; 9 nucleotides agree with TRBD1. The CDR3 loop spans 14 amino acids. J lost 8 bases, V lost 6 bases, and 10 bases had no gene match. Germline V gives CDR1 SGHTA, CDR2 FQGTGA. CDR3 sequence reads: CASSPGTGNGGYTF. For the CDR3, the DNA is TGTGCCAGCAGTCCCGGGACAGGGAACGGAGGCTACACCTTC.